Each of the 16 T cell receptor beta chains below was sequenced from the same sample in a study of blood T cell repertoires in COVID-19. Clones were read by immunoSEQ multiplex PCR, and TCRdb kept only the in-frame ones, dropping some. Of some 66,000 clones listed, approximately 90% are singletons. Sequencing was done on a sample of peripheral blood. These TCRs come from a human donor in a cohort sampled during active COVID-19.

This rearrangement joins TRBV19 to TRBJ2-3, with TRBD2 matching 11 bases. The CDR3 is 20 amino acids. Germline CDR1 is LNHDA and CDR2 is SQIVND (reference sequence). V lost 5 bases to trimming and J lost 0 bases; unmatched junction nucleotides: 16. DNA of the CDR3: TGTGCCAGTAGTCCATCCCCGGGACTAGCGGCCCCTTCGAGCACAGATACGCAGTATTTT. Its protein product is CASSPSPGLAAPSSTDTQYF. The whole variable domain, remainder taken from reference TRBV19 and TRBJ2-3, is DGGITQSPKYLFRKEGQNVTLSCEQNLNHDAMYWYRQDPGQGLRLIYYSQIVNDFQKGDIAEGYSVSREKKESFPLTVTSAQKNPTAFYLCASSPSPGLAAPSSTDTQYFGPGTRLTVL.

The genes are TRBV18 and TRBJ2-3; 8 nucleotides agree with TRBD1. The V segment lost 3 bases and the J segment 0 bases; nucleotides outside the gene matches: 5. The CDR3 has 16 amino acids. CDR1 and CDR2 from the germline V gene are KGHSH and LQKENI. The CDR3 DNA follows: TGTGCCAGCTCACCCATGGGACAGGCTAGCACAGATACGCAGTATTTT. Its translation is CASSPMGQASTDTQYF.

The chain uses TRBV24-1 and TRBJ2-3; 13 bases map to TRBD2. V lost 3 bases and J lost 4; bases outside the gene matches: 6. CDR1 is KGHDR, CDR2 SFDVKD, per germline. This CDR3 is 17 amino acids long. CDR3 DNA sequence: TGTGCCACCAGTGATCCCACTAGCGGGGGGGGCGCAGATACGCAGTATTTT. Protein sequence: CATSDPTSGGGADTQYF.

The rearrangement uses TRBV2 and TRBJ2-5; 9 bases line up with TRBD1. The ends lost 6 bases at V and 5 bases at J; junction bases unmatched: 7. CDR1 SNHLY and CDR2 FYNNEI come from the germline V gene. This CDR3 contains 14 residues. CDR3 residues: CASRPQGARETQYF. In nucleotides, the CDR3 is TGTGCCAGCAGGCCACAGGGGGCGAGGGAGACCCAGTACTTC. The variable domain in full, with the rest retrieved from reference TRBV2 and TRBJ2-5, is EPEVTQTPSHQVTQMGQEVILRCVPISNHLYFYWYRQILGQKVEFLVSFYNNEISEKSEIFDDQFSVERPDGSNFTLKIRSTKLEDSAMYFCASRPQGARETQYFGPGTRLLVL.

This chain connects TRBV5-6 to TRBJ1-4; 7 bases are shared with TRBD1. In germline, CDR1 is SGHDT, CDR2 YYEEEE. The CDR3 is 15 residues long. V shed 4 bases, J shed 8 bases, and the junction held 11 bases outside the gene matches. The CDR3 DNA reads TGTGCCAGCAGCCTAAGCCAGGGGGTTCGGGAAAAACTGTTTTTT. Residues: CASSLSQGVREKLFF.

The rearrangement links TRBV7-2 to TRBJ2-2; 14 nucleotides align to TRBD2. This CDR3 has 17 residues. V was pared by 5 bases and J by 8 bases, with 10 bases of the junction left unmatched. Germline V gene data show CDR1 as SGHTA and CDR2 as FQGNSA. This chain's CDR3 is CASSPGATSGRAGELFF. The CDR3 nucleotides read TGTGCCAGCAGCCCGGGGGCGACTAGCGGGAGGGCGGGGGAGCTGTTTTTT. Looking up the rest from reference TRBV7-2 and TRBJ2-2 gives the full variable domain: GAGVSQSPSNKVTEKGKDVELRCDPISGHTALYWYRQSLGQGLEFLIYFQGNSAPDKSGLPSDRFSAERTGGSVSTLTIQRTQQEDSAVYLCASSPGATSGRAGELFFGEGSRLTVL.

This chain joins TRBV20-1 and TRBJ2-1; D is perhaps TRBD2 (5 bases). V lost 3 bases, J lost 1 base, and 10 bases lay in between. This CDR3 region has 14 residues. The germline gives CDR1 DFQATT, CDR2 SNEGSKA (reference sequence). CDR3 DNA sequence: TGCAGTGCTAGTTTGCGGGCGTCCTACAATGAGCAGTTCTTC. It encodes CSASLRASYNEQFF.

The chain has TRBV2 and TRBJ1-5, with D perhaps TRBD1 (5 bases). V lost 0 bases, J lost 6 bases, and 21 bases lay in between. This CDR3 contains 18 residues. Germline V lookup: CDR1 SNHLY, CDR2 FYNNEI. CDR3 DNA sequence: TGTGCCAGCAGTGAAGCGCTTCCGGGGGGGTCGTACGGTCAGCCCCAGCATTTT. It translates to CASSEALPGGSYGQPQHF. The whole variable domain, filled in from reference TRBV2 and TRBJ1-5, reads EPEVTQTPSHQVTQMGQEVILRCVPISNHLYFYWYRQILGQKVEFLVSFYNNEISEKSEIFDDQFSVERPDGSNFTLKIRSTKLEDSAMYFCASSEALPGGSYGQPQHFGDGTRLSIL.

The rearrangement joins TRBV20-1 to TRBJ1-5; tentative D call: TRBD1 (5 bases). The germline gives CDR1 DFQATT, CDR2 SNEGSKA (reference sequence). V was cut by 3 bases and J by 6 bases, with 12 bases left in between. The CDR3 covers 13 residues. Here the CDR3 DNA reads TGCAGTGCTAGTTTTCAGGGTAGTCAGCCCCAGCATTTT. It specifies CSASFQGSQPQHF.

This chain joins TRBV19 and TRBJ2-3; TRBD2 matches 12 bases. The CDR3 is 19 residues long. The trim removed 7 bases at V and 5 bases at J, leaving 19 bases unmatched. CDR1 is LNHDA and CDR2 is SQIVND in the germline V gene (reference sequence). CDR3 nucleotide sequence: TGTGCCAGTAATTCCCGGGAGACTAGCGGGGGCCCCGTCGGAGATACGCAGTATTTT. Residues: CASNSRETSGGPVGDTQYF.

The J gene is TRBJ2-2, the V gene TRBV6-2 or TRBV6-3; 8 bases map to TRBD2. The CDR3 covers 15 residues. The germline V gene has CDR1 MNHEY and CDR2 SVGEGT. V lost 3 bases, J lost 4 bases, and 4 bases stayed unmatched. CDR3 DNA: TGTGCCAGCAGTTATACGCGGGGGGTCACCGGGGAGCTGTTTTTT. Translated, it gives CASSYTRGVTGELFF.

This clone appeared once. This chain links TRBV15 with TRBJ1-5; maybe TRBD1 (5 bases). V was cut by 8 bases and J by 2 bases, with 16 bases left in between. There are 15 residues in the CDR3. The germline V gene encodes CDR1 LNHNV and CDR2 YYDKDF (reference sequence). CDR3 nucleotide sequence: TGTGCCACCTCTGGGGGGGGGTCGGGCAATCAGCCCCAGCATTTT. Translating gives CATSGGGSGNQPQHF.

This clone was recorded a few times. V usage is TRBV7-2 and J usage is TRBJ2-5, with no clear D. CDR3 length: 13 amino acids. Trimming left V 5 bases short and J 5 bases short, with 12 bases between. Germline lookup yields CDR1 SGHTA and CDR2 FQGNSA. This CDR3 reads CASSLIAPETQYF. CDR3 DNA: TGTGCCAGCAGCCTCATAGCCCCCGAGACCCAGTACTTC.

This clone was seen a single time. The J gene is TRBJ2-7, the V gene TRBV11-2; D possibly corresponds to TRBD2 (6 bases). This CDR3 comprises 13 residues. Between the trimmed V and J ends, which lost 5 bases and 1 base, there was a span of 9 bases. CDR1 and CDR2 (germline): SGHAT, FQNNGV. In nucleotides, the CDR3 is TGTGCCAGCAGCCCCGGGGGTTCCTACGAGCAGTACTTC. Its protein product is CASSPGGSYEQYF. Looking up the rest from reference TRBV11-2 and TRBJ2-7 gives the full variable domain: EAGVAQSPRYKIIEKRQSVAFWCNPISGHATLYWYQQILGQGPKLLIQFQNNGVVDDSQLPKDRFSAERLKGVDSTLKIQPAKLEDSAVYLCASSPGGSYEQYFGPGTRLTVT.

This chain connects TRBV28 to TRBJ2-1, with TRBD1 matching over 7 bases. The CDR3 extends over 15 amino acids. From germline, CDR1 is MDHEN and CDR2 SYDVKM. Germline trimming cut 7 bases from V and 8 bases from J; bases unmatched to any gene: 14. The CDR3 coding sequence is TGTGCCAGCACAGAGACAGGGTCTACCTCGGATGAGCAGTTCTTC. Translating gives CASTETGSTSDEQFF.

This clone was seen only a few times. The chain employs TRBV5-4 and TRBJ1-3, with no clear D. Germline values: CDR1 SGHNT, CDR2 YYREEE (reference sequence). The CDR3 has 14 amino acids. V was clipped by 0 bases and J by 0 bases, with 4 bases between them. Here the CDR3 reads CASSLDSSGNTIYF. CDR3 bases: TGTGCCAGCAGCTTGGACAGCTCTGGAAACACCATATATTTT.